This T cell receptor (beta chain) appears in the sequencing data of a study of neurological immune-mediated disorders. Healthy control samples came from blood bank volunteers in Maryland, USA. TCRdb ran MiXCR on the 5' RACE reads and lists one entry per CDR3 protein. Among about 28,000 distinct CDR3 sequences, roughly an eighth were seen once, and the ten largest hold less than 9.5%. The CDR3 loop spans 16 amino acids. Looked up from germline, CDR1 is SGHVS and CDR2 is FNYEAQ. V lost 2 bases, J lost 2 bases, and 1 base stayed unmatched. V is TRBV7-6 and J is TRBJ2-6, with TRBD1 matching over 9 bases. The receptor was derived from a man in his 60s in good health. Sequenced sample: PBMCs. In DNA form, the CDR3 reads TGTGCCAGCAGCTTAACAGGGGGCGCTGGGGCCAACGTCCTGACTTTC. This translates into CASSLTGGAGANVLTF.